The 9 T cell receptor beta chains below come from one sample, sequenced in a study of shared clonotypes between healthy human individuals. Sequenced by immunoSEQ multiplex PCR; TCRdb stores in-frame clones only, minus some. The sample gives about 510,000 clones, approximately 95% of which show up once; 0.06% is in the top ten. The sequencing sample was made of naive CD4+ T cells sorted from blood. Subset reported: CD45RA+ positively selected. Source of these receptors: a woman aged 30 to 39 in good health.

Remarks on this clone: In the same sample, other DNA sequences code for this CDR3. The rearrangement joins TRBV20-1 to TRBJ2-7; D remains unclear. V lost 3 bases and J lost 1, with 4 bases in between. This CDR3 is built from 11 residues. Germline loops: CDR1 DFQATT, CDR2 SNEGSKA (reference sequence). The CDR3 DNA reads TGCAGTGCTAGCGGATCCTACGAGCAGTACTTC. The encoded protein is CSASGSYEQYF.

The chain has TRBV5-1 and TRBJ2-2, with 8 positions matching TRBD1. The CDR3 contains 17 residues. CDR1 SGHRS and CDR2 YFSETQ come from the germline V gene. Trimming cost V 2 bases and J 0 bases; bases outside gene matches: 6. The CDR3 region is CASSFLQDRANTGELFF. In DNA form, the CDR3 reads TGCGCCAGCAGCTTCTTACAGGACAGGGCGAACACCGGGGAGCTGTTTTTT.

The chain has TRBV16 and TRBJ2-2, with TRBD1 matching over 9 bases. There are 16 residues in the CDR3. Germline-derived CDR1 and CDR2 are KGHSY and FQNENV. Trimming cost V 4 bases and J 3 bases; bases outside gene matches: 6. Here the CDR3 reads CASSRTQGADTGELFF. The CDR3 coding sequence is TGTGCCAGCAGCCGAACACAGGGGGCGGACACCGGGGAGCTGTTTTTT.

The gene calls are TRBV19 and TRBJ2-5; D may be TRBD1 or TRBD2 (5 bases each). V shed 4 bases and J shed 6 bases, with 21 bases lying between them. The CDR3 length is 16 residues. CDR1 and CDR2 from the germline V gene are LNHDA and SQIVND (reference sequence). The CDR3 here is CASSTSGTQVGKTQYF. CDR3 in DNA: TGTGCCAGTAGTACTTCCGGGACCCAGGTTGGGAAGACCCAGTACTTC.

The CDR3 DNA sequence: TGTGCCAGCAGTGAAAAGGGGGGAGGACAGCCCCAGCATTTT. Translating it yields CASSEKGGGQPQHF. This chain joins TRBV6-1 and TRBJ1-5; TRBD1 might be the D (6 bases). V dropped 2 bases and J dropped 7 bases, with 12 bases sitting between them. The germline CDR1 and CDR2 sequences are MNHNS and SASEGT. The CDR3 spans 14 residues.

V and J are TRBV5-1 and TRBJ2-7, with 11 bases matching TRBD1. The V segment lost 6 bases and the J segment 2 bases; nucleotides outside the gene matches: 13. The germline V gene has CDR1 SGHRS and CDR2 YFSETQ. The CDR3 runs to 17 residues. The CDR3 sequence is CASNKGTGGDLTYEQYF. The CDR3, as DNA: TGCGCCAGCAACAAAGGGACAGGGGGAGACCTTACCTACGAGCAGTACTTC.

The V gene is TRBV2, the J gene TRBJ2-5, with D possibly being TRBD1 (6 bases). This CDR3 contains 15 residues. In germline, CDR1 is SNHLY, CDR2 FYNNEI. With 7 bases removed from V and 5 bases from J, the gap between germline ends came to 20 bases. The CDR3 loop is CASNLDGQILETQYF. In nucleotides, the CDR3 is TGTGCCAGCAACCTGGATGGACAGATCCTGGAGACCCAGTACTTC. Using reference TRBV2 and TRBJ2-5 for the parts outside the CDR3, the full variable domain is EPEVTQTPSHQVTQMGQEVILRCVPISNHLYFYWYRQILGQKVEFLVSFYNNEISEKSEIFDDQFSVERPDGSNFTLKIRSTKLEDSAMYFCASNLDGQILETQYFGPGTRLLVL.

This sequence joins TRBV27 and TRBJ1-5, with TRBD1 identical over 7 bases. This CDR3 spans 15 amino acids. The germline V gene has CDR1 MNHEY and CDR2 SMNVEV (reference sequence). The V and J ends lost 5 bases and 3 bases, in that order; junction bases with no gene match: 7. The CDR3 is CASSPQTGFNQPQHF. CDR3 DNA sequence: TGTGCCAGCAGTCCCCAGACAGGGTTCAATCAGCCCCAGCATTTT.

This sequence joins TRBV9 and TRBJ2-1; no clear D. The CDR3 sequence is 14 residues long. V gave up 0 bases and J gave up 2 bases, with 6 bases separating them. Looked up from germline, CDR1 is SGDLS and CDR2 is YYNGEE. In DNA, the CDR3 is TGTGCCAGCAGCGTAGGGAGTACCTACAATGAGCAGTTCTTC. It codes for CASSVGSTYNEQFF.